This T cell receptor (beta chain) was profiled in a study of blood T cell repertoires in COVID-19. The wider study: Samples taken during acute and convalescent COVID-19 were collected in the United States, Italy and Spain. The analysed material was cDNA or gDNA that came from T cells, B-cell-depleted T cells, or PBMCs.

Germline V CDR1 and CDR2: SGHTA, FQGNSA. The CDR3 covers 17 residues. The junction had 7 bases not matched to a gene; V was cut back by 6 bases and J by 0 bases. Produced via immunoSEQ multiplex PCR; TCRdb's table is partial and in-frame only. This sample has about 230,000 clones, with roughly 76% found just once. Sequencing input: peripheral blood. This clonotype was sampled from a woman older than 75 with COVID-19, enrolled during active disease. This chain links TRBV7-2 with TRBJ2-4, with 11 bases lining up with TRBD2. CDR3 residues: CASRLAGGSLAKNIQYF. CDR3 bases: TGTGCCAGCAGGCTAGCGGGAGGAAGCCTAGCCAAAAACATTCAGTACTTC.